This TCR beta chain was identified during a study of regulatory T cells in long-lasting Graves disease. The germline V gene encodes CDR1 KGHSH and CDR2 LQKENI. The junction had 7 bases not matched to a gene; V was cut back by 3 bases and J by 6 bases. The CDR3 is made up of 14 amino acids. Specified time point: newly diagnosed GD, antithyroid drugs for less than 3 months. From PBMCs, RNA was extracted and then used to make the TCR library. Construction of the TCR beta libraries employed iRepertoire HTBI primers in conjunction with Arm-PCR of CDR3 regions. TCRdb re-derived calls from the multiplex PCR reads in MiXCR, one entry per CDR3 protein. The sample records about 560,000 distinct CDR3 sequences, about 16% being singletons. General study findings and limits: The study found TRBV28, TRBJ1-2 and TRBJ2-5 favored in persistent disease. New patients shared some 980 public clonotypes, and persistent patients shared more, with approximately 2,500.

This clonotype was counted between two and nine times. Antigen: not known. The same data also went into a second study, on T cells in Graves' hyperthyroidism and ophthalmopathy. From that study: Aged 18 to 65, the patients had hyperthyroidism that was newly diagnosed and had lasted under 2 months.

Source: peripheral blood mononuclear cells (PBMCs), taken at new diagnosis, from a patient treated with antithyroid drugs. This TCR was recovered from a man between 18 and 35 years old with Graves disease. The chain links TRBV18 to TRBJ1-2; the match to TRBD1 covers 7 bases. The CDR3 spells CASSPETGSNGYTF. The CDR3, as DNA: TGTGCCAGCTCACCGGAGACAGGGTCTAATGGCTACACCTTC.